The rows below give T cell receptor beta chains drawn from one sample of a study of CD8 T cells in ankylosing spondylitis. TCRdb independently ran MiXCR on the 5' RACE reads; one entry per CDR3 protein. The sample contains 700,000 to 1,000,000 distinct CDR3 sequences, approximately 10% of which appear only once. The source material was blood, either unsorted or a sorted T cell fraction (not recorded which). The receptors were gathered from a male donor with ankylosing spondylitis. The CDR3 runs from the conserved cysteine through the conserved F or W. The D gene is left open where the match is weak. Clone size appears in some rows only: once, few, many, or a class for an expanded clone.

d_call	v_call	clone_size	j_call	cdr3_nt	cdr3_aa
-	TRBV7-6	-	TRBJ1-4	TGTGCCAGCAGCAGGGTACTTAATGAAAAACTGTTTTTT	CASSRVLNEKLFF
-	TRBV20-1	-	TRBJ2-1	TGCAGTGCTAGAGATCCCCAGGGTCAGTACAATGAGCAGTTCTTC	CSARDPQGQYNEQFF
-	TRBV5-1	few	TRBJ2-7	TGCGCCAGCAGCTCCCCCCCGGTGTACGAGCAGTACTTC	CASSSPPVYEQYF
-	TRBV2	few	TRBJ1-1	TGTGCCAGCAGTTCGCAGGGGTTTGGAACTGAAGCTTTCTTT	CASSSQGFGTEAFF
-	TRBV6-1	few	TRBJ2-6	TGTGCCACAAGACGGTGGGACGTCTCTGGGGCCAACGTCCTGACTTTC	CATRRWDVSGANVLTF
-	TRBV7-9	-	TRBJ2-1	TGTGCCAGCAGCGAAAAGCGCGATGAGCAGTTCTTC	CASSEKRDEQFF
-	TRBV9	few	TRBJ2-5	TGTGCCAGCAGCGCCCGGGCTTACGAGGAGACCCAGTACTTC	CASSARAYEETQYF
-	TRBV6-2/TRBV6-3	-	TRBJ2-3	TGTGCCAGCAGTCGCCCCGGGACTCGAAACACAGATACGCAGTATTTT	CASSRPGTRNTDTQYF
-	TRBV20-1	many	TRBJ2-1	TGCAGTGCTAACAAGATCGGTAATGAGCAGTTCTTC	CSANKIGNEQFF
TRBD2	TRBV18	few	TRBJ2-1	TGTGCCAGCTCACCACGGGGTGACACTAGCGGGGTTAATGAGCAGTTCTTC	CASSPRGDTSGVNEQFF
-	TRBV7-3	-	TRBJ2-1	TGTGCCAGCAGGGGGGAAGGTGAGCAGTTCTTC	CASRGEGEQFF